Included here is one T cell receptor (beta chain) sequence, with context. Its antigen is not known. Trimming at V came to 5 bases and at J to 8 bases, leaving 17 bases not matched to a gene. This CDR3 comprises 16 residues. Per germline, CDR1 LNHNV and CDR2 YYDKDF (reference sequence). Notes on the study in general: Tumor memory CD4+ T cell TCR gene usage clustered with blood and lymph node memory CD4+ cells and lymph node naive CD4+ cells.

Purified naive CD4+ T cells were depleted of CD25+ Tregs. Semi-nested PCR with Nested Universal Primer A followed constant-region reverse priming of full-length variable regions. TCRdb analysed the 5' RACE reads with MiXCR anew, one entry per CDR3 protein. Of fewer than 65,000 distinct CDR3 sequences listed, 30% are singletons. This receptor was taken from a female donor with breast cancer. The sequenced material came from tumor-infiltrating naive CD4+ T cells sorted from the breast tumor. Subset here: naive CD4+ T cells, CD4+CD45RA+CD25-. This rearrangement joins TRBV15 to TRBJ1-2, with 7 bases fitting TRBD1. CDR3 DNA: TGTGCCACCAGCGGGCGGGGGGCGACAGGGAGAGGGGGCTACACCTTC. Its translation: CATSGRGATGRGGYTF.